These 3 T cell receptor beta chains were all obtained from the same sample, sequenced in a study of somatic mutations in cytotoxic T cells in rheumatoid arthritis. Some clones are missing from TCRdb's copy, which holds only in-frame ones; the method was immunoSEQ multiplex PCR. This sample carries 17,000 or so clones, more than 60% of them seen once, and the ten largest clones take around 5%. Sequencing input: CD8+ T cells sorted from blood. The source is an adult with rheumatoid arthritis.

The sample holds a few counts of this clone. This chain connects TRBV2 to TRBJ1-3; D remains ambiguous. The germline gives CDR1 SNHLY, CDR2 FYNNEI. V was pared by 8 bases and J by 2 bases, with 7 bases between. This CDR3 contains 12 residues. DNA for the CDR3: TGTGCCAGCGAGGAAGCTGGAAACACCATATATTTT. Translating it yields CASEEAGNTIYF.

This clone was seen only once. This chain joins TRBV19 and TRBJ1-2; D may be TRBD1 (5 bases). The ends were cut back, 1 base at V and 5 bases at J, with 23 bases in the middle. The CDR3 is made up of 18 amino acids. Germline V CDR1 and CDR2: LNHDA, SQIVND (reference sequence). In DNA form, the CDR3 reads TGTGCCAGTAGTATAGTTGGGGACCCTCTGAATCCGCTGTATGGCTACACCTTC. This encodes CASSIVGDPLNPLYGYTF.

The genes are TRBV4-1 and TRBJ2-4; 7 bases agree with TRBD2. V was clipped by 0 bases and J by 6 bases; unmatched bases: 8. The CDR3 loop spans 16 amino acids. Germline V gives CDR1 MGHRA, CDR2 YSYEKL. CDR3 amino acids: CASSQDRASGRNIQYF. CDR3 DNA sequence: TGCGCCAGCAGCCAAGATCGGGCTAGCGGACGAAACATTCAGTACTTC.